This T cell receptor (beta chain) was retrieved from a study of T-cell memory formation after mild COVID-19. A single record per CDR3 protein comes from TCRdb applying MiXCR to the 5' RACE reads. The sample records 150,000 to 200,000 distinct CDR3 sequences, roughly 10% being singletons. Germline V gene sequence: CDR1 GTSNPN, CDR2 SVGIG (reference sequence). The CDR3 runs 15 residues. V trimming: 5 bases; J trimming: 9 bases; junction bases outside the gene matches: 18. The sequence derives from a man younger than 35 who had mild COVID-19 (a few samples of this study predate the infection). Cell type and time point are not known. Source material: PBMCs or a T cell subset sorted from them (not recorded which). The V and J genes are TRBV30 and TRBJ2-5; 7 bases agree with TRBD1. The CDR3 region is CAWGGARTGAQAQYF. DNA of the CDR3: TGTGCCTGGGGGGGTGCCCGAACAGGGGCTCAGGCCCAGTACTTC.